These 8 T cell receptor beta chains share one sample of origin, sequenced in a study of identical twins. TCRdb itself ran the 5' RACE reads through MiXCR, one entry per CDR3 protein. The sample yields under 900,000 distinct CDR3 sequences, approximately 13% seen once. A further study also used this sample, focusing on yellow fever vaccine responses in identical twins.

The material sequenced was PBMCs. The origin of the receptors is a woman under 30 in good health.

This clonotype has ten or more counts. The rearrangement uses TRBV2 and TRBJ2-3, with TRBD1 matching 8 bases. Germline CDR1 reads SNHLY; CDR2 reads FYNNEI. The CDR3 consists of 15 residues. Trimming cost V 5 bases and J 3 bases; bases outside gene matches: 7. For the CDR3, the DNA is TGTGCCAGCAGTCATGACAGGGGAGGAACAGATACGCAGTATTTT. This encodes CASSHDRGGTDTQYF. The full variable domain, its missing parts supplied by reference TRBV2 and TRBJ2-3, is EPEVTQTPSHQVTQMGQEVILRCVPISNHLYFYWYRQILGQKVEFLVSFYNNEISEKSEIFDDQFSVERPDGSNFTLKIRSTKLEDSAMYFCASSHDRGGTDTQYFGPGTRLTVL.

This chain uses TRBV7-8 with TRBJ2-1, with D tentatively TRBD1 or TRBD2 (5 bases each). Germline V gene data show CDR1 as SGHVS and CDR2 as FQNEAQ. This CDR3 has 15 amino acids. Trimming stripped 5 bases from V and 8 bases from J, with 19 bases between. The CDR3 coding sequence is TGTGCCAGCAGCCCTGGGGCCCCACCGCGGGATGAGCAGTTCTTC. This encodes CASSPGAPPRDEQFF.

This clonotype occurred a few times. This CDR3 reads CSVVGRADEQFF. The CDR3 bases are TGCAGTGTAGTCGGGAGGGCCGATGAGCAGTTCTTC. The chain is built from TRBV20-1 and TRBJ2-1, with 8 bases aligning to TRBD2. V was clipped by 7 bases and J by 8 bases; unmatched bases: 7. CDR1 and CDR2 from the germline V gene are DFQATT and SNEGSKA (reference sequence). The CDR3 has 12 residues.

This clonotype appeared many times. The genes are TRBV7-8 and TRBJ2-7; 8 bases align to TRBD1. This CDR3 region has 14 residues. Losses at the gene ends were 4 bases for V and 5 bases for J; bases not matched to a gene: 7. In germline, CDR1 is SGHVS, CDR2 FQNEAQ. The CDR3 loop reads CASSSRQGMNEQYV. CDR3 DNA sequence: TGTGCCAGCAGCTCACGACAGGGGATGAACGAGCAGTACGTC.

The sample holds a few counts of this clonotype. V is TRBV12-3 or TRBV12-4 and J is TRBJ2-5, with D perhaps TRBD2 (7 bases). This CDR3 has 14 residues. V lost 3 bases, J lost 10 bases, and 18 bases lay in between. The CDR3 loop reads CASSFGGARGGQYF. The CDR3 DNA follows: TGTGCCAGCAGTTTTGGGGGGGCCCGAGGTGGCCAGTACTTC.

The chain joins TRBV28 to TRBJ1-2; D might be TRBD1 (5 bases). This CDR3 is built from 13 residues. Trimming stripped 8 bases from V and 7 bases from J, with 17 bases between. CDR1 is MDHEN and CDR2 is SYDVKM in the germline V gene. In nucleotides, the CDR3 is TGTGCCAGCGATAATCCTCTCGGGGGTGGCTACACCTTC. Protein sequence: CASDNPLGGGYTF.

The chain uses TRBV11-3 and TRBJ2-5; TRBD1 agrees at 8 bases. Germline-derived CDR1 and CDR2 are SGHNT and YENEEA. The CDR3 runs to 13 residues. V dropped 4 bases and J dropped 7; count of bases not matched to a gene: 5. CDR3: CASSSDRGWTQYF. The CDR3 bases are TGTGCCAGCAGCTCCGACAGGGGATGGACCCAGTACTTC.

This clonotype came up a few times. V gene TRBV10-3 combines with J gene TRBJ2-2; TRBD2 aligns across 10 bases. The CDR3 totals 17 residues. Trimming cost V 4 bases and J 3 bases; bases outside gene matches: 8. The V gene's germline CDR1 is ENHRY and CDR2 SYGVKD. The CDR3 DNA is TGTGCCATCAGTGGATCGGCTAGCGGGGGATACACCGGGGAGCTGTTTTTT. It translates to CAISGSASGGYTGELFF.